This T cell receptor beta chain came from a study of Graves' ophthalmopathy and Graves' hyperthyroidism. Transcripts of RNA were the source for amplifying TCR beta CDR3 regions. First-round RT-PCR employed HTBI primers, with a second-round multiplex PCR after it. TCRdb recomputed calls from the multiplex PCR reads with MiXCR, one row per CDR3 protein. The table has some 1.1 million distinct CDR3 sequences, less than 45% seen once; the top ten hold over 8.5%. Exclusion covered patients with other autoimmune diseases or uncontrolled infections (as well as pregnancy or lactation). Clinical symptoms, serum thyroxine, TRAb, thyroid ultrasound and orbital computed tomography formed the basis of diagnosis. This clonotype was observed a few times. Its antigen is currently unknown. Overall study findings and caveats: The majority of expanded thyroid clonotypes above 0.001 frequency also occurred in blood. A model built from 13 signatures distinguished ophthalmopathy from stable hyperthyroidism with approximately 89% sensitivity and about 84% specificity.

Deletions cut 0 bases from V and 8 bases from J, with 10 bases between. Looked up from germline, CDR1 is LNHDA and CDR2 is SQIVND (reference sequence). The CDR3 is made up of 13 amino acids. This clonotype was obtained from an adult man with Graves' hyperthyroidism. The sequencing sample was made of peripheral blood or thyroid tissue (not recorded which). The J gene is TRBJ1-1, the V gene TRBV19; D is uncertain. CDR3 nucleotides: TGTGCCAGTAGTATAGAGGTACGTGGGGAAGCTTTCTTT. This gives the protein CASSIEVRGEAFF. Together with reference TRBV19 and TRBJ1-1, the CDR3 gives the full variable domain: DGGITQSPKYLFRKEGQNVTLSCEQNLNHDAMYWYRQDPGQGLRLIYYSQIVNDFQKGDIAEGYSVSREKKESFPLTVTSAQKNPTAFYLCASSIEVRGEAFFGQGTRLTVV.